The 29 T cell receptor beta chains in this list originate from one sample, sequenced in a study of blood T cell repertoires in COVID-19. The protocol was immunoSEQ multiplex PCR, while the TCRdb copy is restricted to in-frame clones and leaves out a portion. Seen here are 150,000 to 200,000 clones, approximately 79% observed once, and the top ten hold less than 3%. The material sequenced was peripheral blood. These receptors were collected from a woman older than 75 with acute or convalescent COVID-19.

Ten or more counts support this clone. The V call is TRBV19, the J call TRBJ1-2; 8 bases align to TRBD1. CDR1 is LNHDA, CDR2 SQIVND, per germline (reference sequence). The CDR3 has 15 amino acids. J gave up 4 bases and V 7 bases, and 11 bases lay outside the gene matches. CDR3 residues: CASNTGQGAFYGYTF. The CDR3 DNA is TGTGCCAGTAATACGGGGCAGGGGGCTTTCTATGGCTACACCTTC.

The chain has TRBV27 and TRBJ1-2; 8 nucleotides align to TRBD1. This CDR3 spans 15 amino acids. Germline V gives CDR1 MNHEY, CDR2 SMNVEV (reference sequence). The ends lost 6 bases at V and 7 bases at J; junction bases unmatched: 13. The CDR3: CASSHRDRIRFGYTF. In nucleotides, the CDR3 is TGTGCCAGCAGCCACCGGGACAGGATACGGTTTGGCTACACCTTC.

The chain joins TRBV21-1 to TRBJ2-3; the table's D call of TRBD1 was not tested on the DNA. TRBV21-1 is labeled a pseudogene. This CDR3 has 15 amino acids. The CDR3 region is CASSTGQGGTDTQYF. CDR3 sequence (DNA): TGTGCCAGCAGCACAGGACAGGGCGGCACAGATACGCAGTATTTT.

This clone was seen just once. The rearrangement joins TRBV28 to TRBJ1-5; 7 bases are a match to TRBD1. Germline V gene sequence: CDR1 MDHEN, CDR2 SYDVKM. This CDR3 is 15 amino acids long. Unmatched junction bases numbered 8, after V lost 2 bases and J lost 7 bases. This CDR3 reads CASSLSPTGEQPQHF. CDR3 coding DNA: TGTGCCAGCAGTTTAAGCCCCACAGGGGAACAGCCCCAGCATTTT.

The CDR3 coding sequence is TGTGCCAGCAGCCCCATGGCACTAGCGCTAGGGAACACCGGGGAGCTGTTTTTT. Translating gives CASSPMALALGNTGELFF. The J gene is TRBJ2-2, the V gene TRBV7-7, with 7 bases identical to TRBD2. V trimming: 5 bases; J trimming: 1 base; junction bases outside the gene matches: 13. Germline CDR1 and CDR2: SSHAT and FNYEAQ (reference sequence). The CDR3 totals 18 residues.

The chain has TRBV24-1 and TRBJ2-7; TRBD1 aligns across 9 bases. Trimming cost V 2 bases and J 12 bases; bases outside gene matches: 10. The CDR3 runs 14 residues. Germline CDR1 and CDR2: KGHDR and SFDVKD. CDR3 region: CATSDSDRGIGMYF. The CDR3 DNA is TGTGCCACCAGTGATTCGGACAGGGGAATCGGTATGTACTTC.

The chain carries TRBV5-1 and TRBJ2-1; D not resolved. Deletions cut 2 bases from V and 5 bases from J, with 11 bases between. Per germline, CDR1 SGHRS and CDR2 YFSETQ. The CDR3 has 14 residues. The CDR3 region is CASSFATADNEQFF. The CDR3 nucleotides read TGCGCCAGCAGCTTTGCAACAGCCGACAATGAGCAGTTCTTC.

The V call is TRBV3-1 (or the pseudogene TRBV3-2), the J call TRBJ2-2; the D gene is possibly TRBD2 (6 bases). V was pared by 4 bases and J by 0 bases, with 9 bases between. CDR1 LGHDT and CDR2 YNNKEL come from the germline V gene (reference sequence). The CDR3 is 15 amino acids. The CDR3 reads CASSLGTSNTGELFF. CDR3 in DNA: TGTGCCAGCAGCCTGGGGACTTCGAACACCGGGGAGCTGTTTTTT.

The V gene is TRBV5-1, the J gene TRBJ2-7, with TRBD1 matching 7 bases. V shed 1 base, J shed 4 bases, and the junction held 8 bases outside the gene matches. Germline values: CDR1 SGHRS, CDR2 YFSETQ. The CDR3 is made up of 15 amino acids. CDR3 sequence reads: CASSLITRGKYEQYF. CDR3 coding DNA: TGCGCCAGCAGCTTGATTACCAGGGGGAAATACGAGCAGTACTTC.

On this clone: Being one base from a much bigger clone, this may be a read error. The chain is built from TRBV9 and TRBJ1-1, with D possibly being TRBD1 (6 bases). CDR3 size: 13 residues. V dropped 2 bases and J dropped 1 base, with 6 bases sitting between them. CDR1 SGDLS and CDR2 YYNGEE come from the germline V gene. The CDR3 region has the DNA TGTGCCAGCAGCGTGACAGGGAACACTGAAGCTTTCTTT. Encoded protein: CASSVTGNTEAFF.

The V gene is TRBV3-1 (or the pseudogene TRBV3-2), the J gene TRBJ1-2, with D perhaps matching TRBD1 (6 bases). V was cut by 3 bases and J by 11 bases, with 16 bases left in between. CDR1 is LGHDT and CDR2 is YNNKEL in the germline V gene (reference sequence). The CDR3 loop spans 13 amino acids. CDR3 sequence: CASSHRQEEGYTF. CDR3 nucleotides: TGTGCCAGCAGCCACCGACAGGAGGAAGGATACACCTTC.

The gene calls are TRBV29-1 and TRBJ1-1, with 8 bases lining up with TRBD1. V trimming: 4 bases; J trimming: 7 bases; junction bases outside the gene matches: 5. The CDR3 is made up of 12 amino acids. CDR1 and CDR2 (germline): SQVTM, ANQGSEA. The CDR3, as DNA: TGCAGCGTTGGAGGGGACAGGATTGAAGCTTTCTTT. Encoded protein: CSVGGDRIEAFF.

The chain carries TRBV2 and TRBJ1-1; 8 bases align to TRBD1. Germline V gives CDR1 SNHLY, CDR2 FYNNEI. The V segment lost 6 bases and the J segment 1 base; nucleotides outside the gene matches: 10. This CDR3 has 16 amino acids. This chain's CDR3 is CASRPDRVWTNTEAFF. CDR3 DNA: TGTGCCAGCAGGCCGGACAGGGTCTGGACGAACACTGAAGCTTTCTTT.

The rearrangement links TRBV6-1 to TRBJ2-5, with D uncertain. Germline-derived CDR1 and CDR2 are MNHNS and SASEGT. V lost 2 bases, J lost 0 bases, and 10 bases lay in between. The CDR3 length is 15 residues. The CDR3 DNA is TGTGCCAGCAGTGAAACCGGTACCTACCAAGAGACCCAGTACTTC. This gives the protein CASSETGTYQETQYF.

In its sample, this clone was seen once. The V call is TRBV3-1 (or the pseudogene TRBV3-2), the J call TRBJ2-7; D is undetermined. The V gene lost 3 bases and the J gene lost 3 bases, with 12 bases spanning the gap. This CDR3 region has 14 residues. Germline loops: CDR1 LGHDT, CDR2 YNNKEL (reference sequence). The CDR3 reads CASSHPGRGYEQYF. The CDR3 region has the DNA TGTGCCAGCAGCCACCCCGGCCGCGGCTACGAGCAGTACTTC.

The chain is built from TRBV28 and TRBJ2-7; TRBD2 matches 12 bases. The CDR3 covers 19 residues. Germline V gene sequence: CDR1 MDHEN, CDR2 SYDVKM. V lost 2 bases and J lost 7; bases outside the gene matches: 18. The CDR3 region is CASSLLGTSGLGVPVEQYF. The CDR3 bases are TGTGCCAGCAGTTTACTGGGGACTAGCGGGCTTGGGGTCCCTGTTGAGCAGTACTTC.

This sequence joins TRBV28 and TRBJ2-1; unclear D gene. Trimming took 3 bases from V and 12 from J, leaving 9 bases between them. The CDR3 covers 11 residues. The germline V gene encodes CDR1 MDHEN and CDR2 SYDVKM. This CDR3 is CASSFTSGQFF. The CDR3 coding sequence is TGTGCCAGCAGTTTTACTTCGGGGCAGTTCTTC.

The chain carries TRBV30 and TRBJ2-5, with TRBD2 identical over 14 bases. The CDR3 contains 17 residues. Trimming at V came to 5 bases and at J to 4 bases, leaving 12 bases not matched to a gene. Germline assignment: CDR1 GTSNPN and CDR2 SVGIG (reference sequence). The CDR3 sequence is CAWARLAGGPFVETQYF. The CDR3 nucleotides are TGTGCCTGGGCCAGACTAGCGGGAGGGCCCTTCGTAGAGACCCAGTACTTC.

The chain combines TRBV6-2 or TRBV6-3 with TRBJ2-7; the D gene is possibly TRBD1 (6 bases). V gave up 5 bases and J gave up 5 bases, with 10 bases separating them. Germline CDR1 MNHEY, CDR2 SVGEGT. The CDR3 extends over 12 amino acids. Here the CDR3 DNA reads TGTGCCAGCAGTAAACAGGGCCACGAGCAGTACTTC. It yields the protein CASSKQGHEQYF.

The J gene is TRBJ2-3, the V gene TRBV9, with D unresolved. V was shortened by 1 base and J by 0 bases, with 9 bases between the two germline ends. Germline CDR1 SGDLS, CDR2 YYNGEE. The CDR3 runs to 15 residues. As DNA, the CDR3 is TGTGCCAGCAGCGTAATTGGCTCTAGCACAGATACGCAGTATTTT. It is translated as CASSVIGSSTDTQYF.

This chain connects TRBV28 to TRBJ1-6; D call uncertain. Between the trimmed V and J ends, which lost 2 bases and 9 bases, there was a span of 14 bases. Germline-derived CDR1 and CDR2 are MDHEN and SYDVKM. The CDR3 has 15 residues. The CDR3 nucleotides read TGTGCCAGCAGTTTAATGAGGGAATGGGGTTCACCCCTCCACTTT. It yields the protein CASSLMREWGSPLHF.

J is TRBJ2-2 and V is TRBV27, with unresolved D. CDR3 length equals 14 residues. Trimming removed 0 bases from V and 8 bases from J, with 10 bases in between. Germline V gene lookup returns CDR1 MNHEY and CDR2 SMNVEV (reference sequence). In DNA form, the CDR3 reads TGTGCCAGCAGTTTATCCGTAACTTCTGGGGAGCTGTTTTTT. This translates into CASSLSVTSGELFF.

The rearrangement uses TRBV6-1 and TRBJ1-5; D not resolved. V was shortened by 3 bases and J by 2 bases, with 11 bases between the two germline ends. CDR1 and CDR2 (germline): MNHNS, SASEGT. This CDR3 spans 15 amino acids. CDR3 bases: TGTGCCAGCAGTGAGATAGGGAGCGGCAATCAGCCCCAGCATTTT. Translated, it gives CASSEIGSGNQPQHF.

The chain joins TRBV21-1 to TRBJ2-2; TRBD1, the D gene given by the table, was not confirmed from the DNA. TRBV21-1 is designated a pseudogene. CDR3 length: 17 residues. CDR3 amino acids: CASSKGGQGAFTGELFF. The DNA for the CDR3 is TGTGCCAGCAGCAAAGGAGGACAGGGGGCCTTCACCGGGGAGCTGTTTTTT.

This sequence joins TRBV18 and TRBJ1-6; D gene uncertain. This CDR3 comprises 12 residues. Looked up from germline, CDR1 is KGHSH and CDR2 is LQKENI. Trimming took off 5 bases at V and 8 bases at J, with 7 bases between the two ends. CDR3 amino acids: CASSTTDSPLHF. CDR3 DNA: TGTGCCAGCTCAACGACTGATTCACCCCTCCACTTT. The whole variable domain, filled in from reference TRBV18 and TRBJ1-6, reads NAGVMQNPRHLVRRRGQEARLRCSPMKGHSHVYWYRQLPEEGLKFMVYLQKENIIDESGMPKERFSAEFPKEGPSILRIQQVVRGDSAAYFCASSTTDSPLHFGNGTRLTVT.

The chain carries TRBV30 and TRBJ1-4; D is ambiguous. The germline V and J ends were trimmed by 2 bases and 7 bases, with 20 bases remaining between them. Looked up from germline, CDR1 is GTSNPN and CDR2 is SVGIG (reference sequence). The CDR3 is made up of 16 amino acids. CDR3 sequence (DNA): TGTGCCTGGAGTCCCCCACAGACCCCAAGCACTGAAAAACTGTTTTTT. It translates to CAWSPPQTPSTEKLFF.

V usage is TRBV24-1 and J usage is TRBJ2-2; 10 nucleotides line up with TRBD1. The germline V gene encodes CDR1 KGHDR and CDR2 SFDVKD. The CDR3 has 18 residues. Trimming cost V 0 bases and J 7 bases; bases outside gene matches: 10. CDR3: CATSDLPGTGAGIGELFF. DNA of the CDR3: TGTGCCACCAGTGATTTGCCCGGGACAGGGGCGGGTATCGGGGAGCTGTTTTTT.

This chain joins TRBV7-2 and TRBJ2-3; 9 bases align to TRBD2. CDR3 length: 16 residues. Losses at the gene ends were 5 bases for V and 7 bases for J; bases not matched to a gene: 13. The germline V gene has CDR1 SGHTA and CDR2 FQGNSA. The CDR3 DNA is TGTGCCAGCAGCAAAGAGGGTAGCGGGAGATCCTATACGCAGTATTTT. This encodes CASSKEGSGRSYTQYF.

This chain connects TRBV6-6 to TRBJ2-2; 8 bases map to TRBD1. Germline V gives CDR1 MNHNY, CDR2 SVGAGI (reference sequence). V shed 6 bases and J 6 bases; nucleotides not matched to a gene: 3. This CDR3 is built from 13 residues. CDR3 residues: CASSSGGSGELFF. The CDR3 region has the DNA TGTGCCAGCAGCTCAGGGGGCTCCGGGGAGCTGTTTTTT.